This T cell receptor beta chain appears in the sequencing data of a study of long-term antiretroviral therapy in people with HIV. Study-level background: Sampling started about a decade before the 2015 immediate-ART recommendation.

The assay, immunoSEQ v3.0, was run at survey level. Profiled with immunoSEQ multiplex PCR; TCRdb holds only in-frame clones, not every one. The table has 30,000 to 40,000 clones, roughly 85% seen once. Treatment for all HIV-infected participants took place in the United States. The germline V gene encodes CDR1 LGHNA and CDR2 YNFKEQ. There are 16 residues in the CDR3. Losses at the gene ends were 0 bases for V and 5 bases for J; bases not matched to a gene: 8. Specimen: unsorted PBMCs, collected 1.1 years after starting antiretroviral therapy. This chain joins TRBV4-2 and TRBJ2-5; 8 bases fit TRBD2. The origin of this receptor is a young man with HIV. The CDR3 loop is CASSQDPAGAEETQYF. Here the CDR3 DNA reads TGTGCCAGCAGCCAAGATCCAGCGGGGGCCGAGGAGACCCAGTACTTC.